This T cell receptor beta chain originates from a study of lymphopenia after photon versus proton radiotherapy (dated by TCRdb to between 2018 and 2021). Turning to the overall study: The study compared the immunological effects of photon versus proton radiation therapy in patients with gastrointestinal tumors who developed high-grade lymphopenia. A cohort of under 25 patients with gastrointestinal tumors who received either photon or proton therapy and subsequently developed lymphopenia was included. The goal of the study was to describe how the two radiation modalities differ in their effects on the immune system.

Library creation used the immunoSEQ multiplex PCR assay. Deep sequencing of rearranged TCR beta loci, alongside multiparametric flow cytometry, was used to profile T cell repertoires. TCRdb limited this immuneACCESS table to in-frame rearrangements with V and J called. A share of clones is missing; checked studies link under half to unresolved V genes, and the rest is unexplained. The sample yields fewer than 25,000 clones; over 65% were counted once. 24% of the sample is held by the ten biggest clonotypes. Results the study describes overall, beyond this receptor: The survival association was examined only in patients who died, and the authors described better survival with proton therapy as a possibility, not as a demonstrated result. After the lymphocyte count nadir, oligoclonal expansion, especially of CD8+ Temra cells, was observed in photon-treated repertoires, and the drop in diversity was driven by this expansion. Relative stability during treatment was observed in proton-treated patients, whereas loss of naive T cells and TCR diversity and gain of effector/memory populations were observed in photon-treated patients. Across the cohort, among patients who died, a greater drop in TCR diversity after the nadir was inversely correlated with overall survival time.

Points on this clone: Its cognate antigen has yet to be identified. No per-base quality is available; no much larger clone lies one base away.

V is reduced by 5 bases and J by 8 bases, leaving a spacing of 15 bases between them. The CDR3 numbers 13 residues from cysteine through phenylalanine. Of the read, only the CDR3 DNA is kept; its 39 bases are in frame from base 1. Reading the germline V gene gives CDR1 SGDLS and CDR2 YYNGEE. This chain joins TRBV9 to TRBJ2-3; the D gene is possibly TRBD1 or TRBD2, each agreeing over 7 bases. The input for sequencing was peripheral blood, taken from a patient treated with photon-based radiotherapy. This clonotype was sampled from a man between 40 and 49 years old with gastric cancer. The CDR3 reads as follows: CASSRTGEGTQYF. The bases are TGTGCCAGCAGTCGTACAGGGGAGGGTACGCAGTATTTT.